Listed below are T cell receptor beta chains from one sample, sequenced in a study of T cell responses to AZD1222 COVID-19 vaccine. The protocol was immunoSEQ multiplex PCR, while the TCRdb copy is restricted to in-frame clones and leaves out a portion. The sample contains about 99,000 clones, about 89% of which appear only once. The sample consisted of peripheral blood, taken 28 days after the second dose of the MenACWY control vaccine. These receptors all stem from an adult who received the MenACWY meningococcal vaccine as a control. Both conserved end residues are part of each CDR3. D genes are given only for firm matches. Only some rows state a clone size, as once, few, many or a class for expanded clones.

D,V,size,J,CDR3,DNA
-,TRBV19,-,TRBJ2-7,CASSSPRDGSYEQYF,TGTGCCAGTAGTTCTCCCCGGGACGGGTCCTACGAGCAGTACTTC
-,TRBV6-1,-,TRBJ2-5,CASSDGRWTQYF,TGTGCCAGCAGTGACGGTCGGTGGACCCAGTACTTC
TRBD2,TRBV27,few,TRBJ2-3,CASSPPPGTRVPDTQYF,TGTGCCAGCAGTCCCCCCCCCGGGACTAGAGTCCCAGATACGCAGTATTTT
TRBD1,TRBV27,-,TRBJ2-4,CASSISRDRDQYF,TGTGCCAGCAGTATATCCCGGGACAGGGACCAATACTTC
TRBD1,TRBV19,-,TRBJ1-5,CASGIRGGGNQPQHF,TGTGCCAGCGGAATCAGGGGGGGAGGGAATCAGCCCCAGCATTTT
TRBD1,TRBV4-1,-,TRBJ1-4,CASSQARRGLTNEKLFF,TGCGCCAGCAGCCAAGCCAGGAGGGGGCTAACTAATGAAAAACTGTTTTTT
-,TRBV18,-,TRBJ1-3,CASSPNQQRGNTIYF,TGTGCCAGCTCACCAAATCAGCAGCGAGGAAACACCATATATTTT
TRBD2,TRBV3-1/TRBV3-2,-,TRBJ2-1,CASSPSSGGQFF,TGTGCCAGCAGCCCTTCAAGCGGGGGGCAGTTCTTC
-,TRBV6-5,-,TRBJ2-7,CASSFRPGHNYEQYF,TGTGCCAGCAGTTTTCGACCGGGACACAACTACGAGCAGTACTTC
-,TRBV18,-,TRBJ1-4,CASSPGLTDEKLFF,TGTGCCAGCTCACCGGGACTGACGGATGAAAAACTGTTTTTT
TRBD1,TRBV27,-,TRBJ2-7,CASRTGAEEEYF,TGTGCCAGCAGGACAGGGGCGGAGGAGGAGTACTTC
TRBD2,TRBV7-9,-,TRBJ2-1,CASSLLSAGDNEQFF,TGTGCCAGCAGCTTACTGTCCGCGGGGGACAATGAGCAGTTCTTC
-,TRBV18,once,TRBJ1-1,CASSETGGHTEAFF,TGTGCCAGCTCAGAGACAGGCGGTCACACTGAAGCTTTCTTT
TRBD1,TRBV18,-,TRBJ2-7,CASSPRQGKGEQYF,TGTGCCAGCTCACCACGACAGGGGAAGGGGGAGCAGTACTTC
-,TRBV21-1,-,TRBJ2-1,CASSKPLARIYNEQFF,TGTGCCAGCAGCAAGCCTCTAGCGCGAATTTACAATGAGCAGTTCTTC
-,TRBV28,-,TRBJ1-3,CASSLHVGAYGNTIYF,TGTGCCAGCAGCCTCCACGTAGGAGCTTACGGAAACACCATATATTTT
-,TRBV28,-,TRBJ1-3,CASMTRGAGNTIYF,TGTGCCAGCATGACCCGGGGGGCTGGAAACACCATATATTTT
TRBD1,TRBV5-4,-,TRBJ1-4,CASSLIGTANEKLFF,TGTGCCAGCAGCTTGATTGGGACAGCTAACGAAAAACTGTTTTTT
TRBD2,TRBV7-6,-,TRBJ2-7,CASSYRLAGPYEQYF,TGTGCCAGCAGTTATCGACTAGCGGGGCCCTACGAGCAGTACTTC
TRBD1,TRBV6-5,-,TRBJ1-5,CASRAGGGMQPQHF,TGTGCCAGCAGGGCAGGGGGAGGGATGCAGCCCCAGCATTTT
-,TRBV10-3,-,TRBJ1-6,CAISELWNSPLHF,TGTGCCATCAGCGAGCTTTGGAATTCACCCCTCCACTTT
TRBD2,TRBV9,-,TRBJ2-5,CASSPLAGWETQYF,TGTGCCAGCAGCCCGCTAGCGGGGTGGGAGACCCAGTACTTC
-,TRBV25-1,-,TRBJ1-6,CASSESADRLSSPLHF,TGTGCCAGCAGTGAATCGGCCGACAGGTTGTCCTCACCCCTCCACTTT
-,TRBV7-9,-,TRBJ2-7,CASSFGEEQYF,TGTGCCAGCAGCTTCGGGGAGGAGCAGTACTTC
-,TRBV5-6,-,TRBJ2-2,CASSLVPQNTGELFF,TGTGCCAGCAGCTTGGTACCCCAGAACACCGGGGAGCTGTTTTTT
-,TRBV5-5,-,TRBJ2-7,CASSLGVLGYEQYF,TGTGCCAGCAGCTTGGGGGTTCTGGGTTACGAGCAGTACTTC
-,TRBV4-3,-,TRBJ1-2,CASSQDVRTRGSYTF,TGCGCCAGCAGCCAAGACGTTCGGACTAGGGGGAGCTACACCTTC